This T cell receptor (beta chain) was observed in a study of sequential checkpoint blockade in melanoma. Study-wide results and caveats: For nivolumab-first patients, baseline tumor clonality was associated with response. Patients with week-13 increases in T-cell fraction and clonality benefited about 30 times more often.

Documented treatment: randomized to nivolumab then ipilimumab (arm A) or the reverse (arm B). DNA-damaging chemotherapy had not been given to any patient beforehand. As concerns this clone: Its antigen is unknown.

V was pared by 2 bases and J by 7 bases, with 12 bases of the junction left unmatched. Per the germline V gene, CDR1 is SQVTM and CDR2 is ANQGSEA. The CDR3 sequence is 15 residues long. Generated by immunoSEQ multiplex PCR, the TCRdb table keeps only in-frame clones and is missing some. This table has around 9,800 clones, more than 20% appearing once. This sample comprised tumor tissue (inferred from file names), obtained from a patient given nivolumab and ipilimumab in sequence. The sequence came from a human donor with melanoma. The chain has TRBV29-1 and TRBJ2-5, with 8 bases aligning to TRBD1. The DNA of the CDR3 is TGCAGCGTTGAATCCCGGACAGGGCGGAGTGGGACCCAGTACTTC. Its translation is CSVESRTGRSGTQYF.